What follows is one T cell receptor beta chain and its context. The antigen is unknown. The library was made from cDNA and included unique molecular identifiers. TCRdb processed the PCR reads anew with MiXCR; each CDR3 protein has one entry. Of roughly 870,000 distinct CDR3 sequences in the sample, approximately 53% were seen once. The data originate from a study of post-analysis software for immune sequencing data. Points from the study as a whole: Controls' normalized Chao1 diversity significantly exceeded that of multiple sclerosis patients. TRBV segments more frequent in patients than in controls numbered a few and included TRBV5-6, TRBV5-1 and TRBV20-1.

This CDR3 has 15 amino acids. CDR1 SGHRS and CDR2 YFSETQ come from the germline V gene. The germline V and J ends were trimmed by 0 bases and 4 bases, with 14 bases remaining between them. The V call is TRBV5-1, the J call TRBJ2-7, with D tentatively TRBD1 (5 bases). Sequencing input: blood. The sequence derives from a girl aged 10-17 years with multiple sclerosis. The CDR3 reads CASSLAGNLFYEQYF. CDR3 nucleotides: TGCGCCAGCAGCTTGGCAGGGAATCTCTTTTACGAGCAGTACTTC.